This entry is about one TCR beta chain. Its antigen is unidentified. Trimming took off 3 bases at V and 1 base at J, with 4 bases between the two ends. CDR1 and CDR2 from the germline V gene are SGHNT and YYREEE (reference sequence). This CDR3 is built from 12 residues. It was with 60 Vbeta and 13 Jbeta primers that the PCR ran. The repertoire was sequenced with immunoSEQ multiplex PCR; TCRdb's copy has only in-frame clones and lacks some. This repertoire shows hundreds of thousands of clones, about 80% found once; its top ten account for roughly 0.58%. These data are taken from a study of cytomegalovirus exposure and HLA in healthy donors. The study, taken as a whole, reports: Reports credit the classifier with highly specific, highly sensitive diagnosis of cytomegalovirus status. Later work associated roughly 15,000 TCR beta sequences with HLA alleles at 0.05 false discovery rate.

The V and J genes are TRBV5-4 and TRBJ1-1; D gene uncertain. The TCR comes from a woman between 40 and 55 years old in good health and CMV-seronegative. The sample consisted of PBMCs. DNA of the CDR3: TGTGCCAGCAGCTCAGGGAACACTGAAGCTTTCTTT. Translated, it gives CASSSGNTEAFF.